One sample yielded the 32 T cell receptor beta chains listed below, sequenced in a study of shared clonotypes between healthy human individuals. TCRdb's table, derived via immunoSEQ multiplex PCR, lists solely in-frame clones and lacks some. The table lists around 2.5 million clones, roughly 93% of them singletons. Source material: naive CD4+ T cells from PBMCs. Subset denoted: CD45RA+ positively selected. These receptors were collected from a young man in good health. Some clones in this sample may be carry-over from other donors' samples.

This clone was observed a single time. This chain links TRBV28 with TRBJ1-4, with D perhaps TRBD1 (5 bases). From germline, CDR1 is MDHEN and CDR2 SYDVKM. Deletions cut 4 bases from V and 5 bases from J, with 17 bases between. The CDR3 has 16 residues. CDR3 coding DNA: TGTGCCAGCAGTTCCCTAACGGGACGGTCAAATGAAAAACTGTTTTTT. Amino acids: CASSSLTGRSNEKLFF.

On this clone: Other DNA sequences in this specimen translate into the identical CDR3. The V and J genes are TRBV5-8 and TRBJ1-2, with TRBD1 as a possible D gene (5 bases). Trimming cost V 0 bases and J 5 bases, with 11 bases left between them. The CDR3 covers 14 residues. Germline V gene sequence: CDR1 SGHTS, CDR2 YDEGEE. The CDR3 region has the DNA TGTGCCAGCAGCTTGGTTAGGGGTCGATATGGCTACACCTTC. Translated: CASSLVRGRYGYTF.

The CDR3 bases are TGTGCCAGCTCTTGGAGGGAGAAGGGGAACGCTTTCTTT. It specifies CASSWREKGNAFF. The chain combines TRBV6-1 with TRBJ1-1; possible D gene TRBD1, 5 bases. CDR3 size: 13 residues. V lost 8 bases and J lost 11, with 21 bases in between. The germline V gene has CDR1 MNHNS and CDR2 SASEGT.

The gene calls are TRBV4-2 and TRBJ2-2; 7 nucleotides agree with TRBD1. The CDR3 loop spans 15 amino acids. V was clipped by 10 bases and J by 5 bases; unmatched bases: 13. From germline, CDR1 is LGHNA and CDR2 YNFKEQ. The CDR3 DNA follows: TGTGCCACCCAAGCCGACAGGGCTGGGACCGGGGAGCTGTTTTTT. This sequence encodes CATQADRAGTGELFF.

The chain joins TRBV28 to TRBJ1-5; the D gene is possibly TRBD1 (5 bases). Trimming shortened V by 6 bases and J by 6 bases, and 9 bases separated the two germline ends. CDR1 and CDR2 (germline): MDHEN, SYDVKM. The CDR3 is 12 amino acids. CDR3 coding DNA: TGTGCCAGCAGAGGGGCAGGTCAGCCCCAGCATTTT. It translates to CASRGAGQPQHF.

This chain links TRBV28 with TRBJ1-1, with D unresolved. Germline V lookup: CDR1 MDHEN, CDR2 SYDVKM. V lost 0 bases to trimming and J lost 2 bases, with 7 bases between them. This CDR3 contains 14 residues. This chain's CDR3 is CASSLWEGNTEAFF. CDR3 coding DNA: TGTGCCAGCAGTTTATGGGAGGGAAACACTGAAGCTTTCTTT.

The chain uses TRBV6-1 and TRBJ1-1; tentative D call: TRBD1 (6 bases). Germline V gene lookup returns CDR1 MNHNS and CDR2 SASEGT. This CDR3 contains 13 residues. Trimming left V 7 bases short and J 3 bases short, with 12 bases between. The CDR3 coding sequence is TGTGCCAGCACCGTGGGACACTACACTGAAGCTTTCTTT. It is translated as CASTVGHYTEAFF.

The rearrangement joins TRBV6-6 to TRBJ2-1, with D uncertain. Germline values: CDR1 MNHNY, CDR2 SVGAGI (reference sequence). This CDR3 region has 11 residues. The ends were cut back, 6 bases at V and 8 bases at J, with 8 bases in the middle. The CDR3 region is CASRNLDEQFF. DNA for the CDR3: TGTGCCAGCAGAAACCTAGATGAGCAGTTCTTC.

The sample holds one count of this clone. The rearrangement links TRBV28 to TRBJ1-1; D possibly corresponds to TRBD1 (5 bases). Trimming removed 5 bases from V and 4 bases from J, with 14 bases in between. The CDR3 has 14 amino acids. Germline loops: CDR1 MDHEN, CDR2 SYDVKM. Written as DNA, the CDR3 is TGTGCCAGCAGTCCTCCGATCGGGGGCACTGAAGCTTTCTTT. Protein: CASSPPIGGTEAFF.

This chain links TRBV6-4 with TRBJ2-1; D is perhaps TRBD2 (7 bases). Trimming removed 8 bases at V and 0 bases at J, with 14 bases between. Germline V gives CDR1 MRHNA, CDR2 SNTAGT. The CDR3 is 15 residues long. CDR3 DNA: TGTGCCAGCGGCCCGGGGGGCGGCTCCTACAATGAGCAGTTCTTC. It translates to CASGPGGGSYNEQFF.

This clone occurred once. This rearrangement joins TRBV28 to TRBJ2-1; D is unresolved. This CDR3 region has 15 residues. With 5 bases removed from V and 2 bases from J, the gap between germline ends came to 13 bases. CDR1 and CDR2 (germline): MDHEN, SYDVKM. Here the CDR3 reads CASSDPAWAYNEQFF. CDR3 nucleotides: TGTGCCAGCAGTGACCCGGCGTGGGCCTACAATGAGCAGTTCTTC.

The rearrangement joins TRBV28 to TRBJ1-4; possible D gene TRBD1, 5 bases. V was clipped by 3 bases and J by 15 bases, with 17 bases between them. The CDR3 covers 13 residues. The germline V gene has CDR1 MDHEN and CDR2 SYDVKM. This CDR3 reads CASSFGPGKLMFF. CDR3 nucleotides: TGTGCCAGCAGTTTCGGCCCAGGGAAATTAATGTTTTTT. Together with reference TRBV28 and TRBJ1-4, the CDR3 gives the full variable domain: DVKVTQSSRYLVKRTGEKVFLECVQDMDHENMFWYRQDPGLGLRLIYFSYDVKMKEKGDIPEGYSVSREKKERFSLILESASTNQTSMYLCASSFGPGKLMFFGSGTQLSVL.

This chain links TRBV5-4 with TRBJ2-5; TRBD2 aligns across 12 bases. The CDR3 totals 14 residues. After removal of 7 bases from V and 5 bases from J, the junction contained 6 bases not matched to a gene. Per the germline V gene, CDR1 is SGHNT and CDR2 is YYREEE (reference sequence). CDR3: CASGRTSGKETQYF. In DNA, the CDR3 is TGTGCCAGCGGCAGGACTAGCGGGAAGGAGACCCAGTACTTC.

The chain links TRBV5-1 to TRBJ2-7, with 9 positions matching TRBD2. CDR1 and CDR2 from the germline V gene are SGHRS and YFSETQ. With 0 bases clipped from V and 2 bases from J, the junction kept 9 bases outside the gene matches. The CDR3 runs 17 residues. CDR3 DNA sequence: TGCGCCAGCAGCTTGGTTCCCCTAGCGGGACACCCCTACGAGCAGTACTTC. The encoded protein is CASSLVPLAGHPYEQYF.

The chain couples TRBV28 to TRBJ1-2; TRBD1 agrees at 7 bases. After removal of 6 bases from V and 4 bases from J, the junction contained 8 bases not matched to a gene. The CDR3 loop spans 14 amino acids. Germline assignment: CDR1 MDHEN and CDR2 SYDVKM. CDR3 nucleotides: TGTGCCAGCAGGGGGACAGCGGCTGGCTATGGCTACACCTTC. Encoded protein: CASRGTAAGYGYTF.

For this clone: The same CDR3 also results from other DNA sequences found in this sample. V and J are TRBV6-6 and TRBJ1-5; D is ambiguous. The CDR3 is 12 amino acids. CDR1 and CDR2 from the germline V gene are MNHNY and SVGAGI (reference sequence). The germline V and J ends were trimmed by 2 bases and 4 bases, with 3 bases remaining between them. The CDR3 protein is CASSYLNQPQHF. The CDR3, as DNA: TGTGCCAGCAGTTACCTAAATCAGCCCCAGCATTTT.

This chain connects TRBV2 to TRBJ2-7; D not certain. V was trimmed by 8 bases and J by 2 bases, leaving 13 bases between them. Per the germline V gene, CDR1 is SNHLY and CDR2 is FYNNEI. This CDR3 has 13 amino acids. The CDR3 here is CASGFGITYEQYF. CDR3 bases: TGTGCCAGCGGGTTTGGGATTACCTACGAGCAGTACTTC.

The gene calls are TRBV19 and TRBJ2-5; D ambiguous. CDR1 is LNHDA, CDR2 SQIVND, per germline (reference sequence). This CDR3 is 14 amino acids long. Trimming left V 6 bases short and J 3 bases short, with 14 bases between. The CDR3 DNA reads as TGTGCCAGTAGAAGATCGGCAAAGAAAGAGACCCAGTACTTC. It is translated as CASRRSAKKETQYF.

Of note for this clone: Other DNA sequences in this sample translate to the same CDR3. CDR3 in DNA: TGTGCCAGCAGCTTTGGGGTGCCACAGCCCCAGCATTTT. It is translated as CASSFGVPQPQHF. The rearrangement joins TRBV7-2 to TRBJ1-5; D remains ambiguous. CDR1 and CDR2 (germline): SGHTA, FQGNSA. The V and J ends lost 3 bases and 7 bases respectively, with 10 bases between them. This CDR3 is 13 amino acids long.

CDR3 region: CASSPGTSSIYEQYF. CDR3 DNA sequence: TGCGCCAGCAGCCCCGGGACTAGCTCCATCTACGAGCAGTACTTC. V usage is TRBV5-1 and J usage is TRBJ2-7; TRBD2 agrees at 9 bases. There are 15 residues in the CDR3. J gave up 3 bases and V 4 bases, and 8 bases lay outside the gene matches. Germline CDR1 is SGHRS and CDR2 is YFSETQ.

This clone was seen just once. The chain has TRBV7-9 and TRBJ1-1, with TRBD1 identical over 9 bases. The CDR3 has 15 amino acids. Germline values: CDR1 SEHNR, CDR2 FQNEAQ (reference sequence). Trimming at V came to 4 bases and at J to 5 bases, leaving 8 bases not matched to a gene. The CDR3 protein is CASSSYTGGGTEAFF. DNA for the CDR3: TGTGCCAGCAGCTCCTACACAGGGGGCGGAACTGAAGCTTTCTTT.

V usage is TRBV19 and J usage is TRBJ2-5; possibly TRBD1 for D (5 bases). Germline CDR1 LNHDA, CDR2 SQIVND (reference sequence). The CDR3 length is 15 residues. V was pared by 4 bases and J by 4 bases, with 16 bases between. The CDR3 loop is CASSKRQPTGETQYF. CDR3 DNA sequence: TGTGCCAGTAGTAAACGACAGCCAACGGGAGAGACCCAGTACTTC. Variable domain in full (rest from reference TRBV19 and TRBJ2-5): DGGITQSPKYLFRKEGQNVTLSCEQNLNHDAMYWYRQDPGQGLRLIYYSQIVNDFQKGDIAEGYSVSREKKESFPLTVTSAQKNPTAFYLCASSKRQPTGETQYFGPGTRLLVL.

This clone has a single count. The rearrangement joins TRBV28 to TRBJ2-6; possibly TRBD1 for D (5 bases). There are 17 residues in the CDR3. Germline CDR1 MDHEN, CDR2 SYDVKM. The ends were cut back, 2 bases at V and 2 bases at J, with 13 bases in the middle. Written as DNA, the CDR3 is TGTGCCAGCAGTTTAACCCAGGGAAGGGCTGGGGCCAACGTCCTGACTTTC. Its protein is CASSLTQGRAGANVLTF.

This clone is a singleton in its sample. Other DNA variants within this sample encode the same CDR3. The V gene is TRBV5-1, the J gene TRBJ1-2; D call uncertain. This CDR3 spans 14 amino acids. Trimming took 0 bases from V and 2 from J, leaving 8 bases between them. Germline lookup yields CDR1 SGHRS and CDR2 YFSETQ. The CDR3 region is CASSLEQPNYGYTF. The CDR3 DNA is TGCGCCAGCAGCTTGGAACAGCCCAACTATGGCTACACCTTC.

The chain links TRBV14 to TRBJ2-1; 7 bases map to TRBD2. V was clipped by 3 bases and J by 9 bases; unmatched bases: 14. This CDR3 is 16 amino acids long. Germline V CDR1 and CDR2: SGHDN, FVKESK. The CDR3 region has the DNA TGTGCCAGCAGCCAGCTAAGAGGGGCGGGAGAGAGTGAGCAGTTCTTC. Amino acids: CASSQLRGAGESEQFF.

This clone occurred once. V and J are TRBV28 and TRBJ2-3; weak D call: TRBD2 (5 bases). V lost 9 bases and J 2 bases, leaving 12 bases between the germline ends. Germline CDR1 MDHEN, CDR2 SYDVKM. The CDR3 has 13 residues. CDR3 sequence (DNA): TGTGCCAGTAGGGAGACCTTCACAGATACGCAGTATTTT. It specifies CASRETFTDTQYF. Looking up the rest from reference TRBV28 and TRBJ2-3 gives the full variable domain: DVKVTQSSRYLVKRTGEKVFLECVQDMDHENMFWYRQDPGLGLRLIYFSYDVKMKEKGDIPEGYSVSREKKERFSLILESASTNQTSMYLCASRETFTDTQYFGPGTRLTVL.

In the case of this clone: Other DNA sequences from this sample encode an identical CDR3 as well. V is TRBV9 and J is TRBJ1-2; D is unresolved. The V end lost 0 bases, the J end lost 0 bases, and 3 bases lay between the germline ends. CDR3 length: 13 amino acids. Germline loops: CDR1 SGDLS, CDR2 YYNGEE. CDR3 protein: CASSVDSNYGYTF. CDR3 DNA: TGTGCCAGCAGCGTAGATTCTAACTATGGCTACACCTTC. The complete variable domain, with remaining parts taken from reference TRBV9 and TRBJ1-2, reads DSGVTQTPKHLITATGQRVTLRCSPRSGDLSVYWYQQSLDQGLQFLIQYYNGEERAKGNILERFSAQQFPDLHSELNLSSLELGDSALYFCASSVDSNYGYTFGSGTRLTVV.

J is TRBJ1-2 and V is TRBV27; 9 bases map to TRBD1. The CDR3 is made up of 15 amino acids. Trimming took 6 bases from V and 6 from J; bases not matched to a gene: 11. Per germline, CDR1 MNHEY and CDR2 SMNVEV (reference sequence). The CDR3 protein is CASRLAGTGLNGYTF. CDR3 coding DNA: TGTGCCAGCAGACTCGCCGGGACAGGGCTCAATGGCTACACCTTC.

The chain recombines TRBV21-1 with TRBJ2-5; TRBD1 is the table's D call and was not checked against the DNA. TRBV21-1 is recorded as a pseudogene. This CDR3 spans 15 amino acids. The CDR3 loop is CASSKGPDSQETQYF. DNA for the CDR3: TGTGCCAGCAGCAAAGGCCCGGACAGCCAAGAGACCCAGTACTTC.

As for this clone: Other DNA variants within this sample encode the same CDR3. This rearrangement joins TRBV18 to TRBJ2-1; D gene ambiguous. Trimming pared 1 base from V and 8 bases from J, leaving 3 bases between. Germline V gives CDR1 KGHSH, CDR2 LQKENI. The CDR3 covers 11 residues. The CDR3 sequence is CASSPLDEQFF. In DNA form, the CDR3 reads TGTGCCAGCTCACCACTCGATGAGCAGTTCTTC.

The V call is TRBV11-2, the J call TRBJ2-5; D unclear. Germline CDR1 is SGHAT and CDR2 is FQNNGV. The CDR3 has 13 amino acids. With 3 bases removed from V and 3 bases from J, the gap between germline ends came to 8 bases. CDR3 residues: CASSFGTKETQYF. The CDR3 bases are TGTGCCAGCAGCTTCGGAACAAAAGAGACCCAGTACTTC.

This chain connects TRBV27 to TRBJ2-3; TRBD2 matches 10 bases. The CDR3 length is 19 residues. Unmatched junction bases numbered 10, after V lost 1 base and J lost 0 bases. Germline V gives CDR1 MNHEY, CDR2 SMNVEV (reference sequence). This chain's CDR3 is CASSLWVAGGPPSTDTQYF. CDR3 DNA sequence: TGTGCCAGCAGTTTATGGGTAGCGGGAGGCCCACCTAGCACAGATACGCAGTATTTT.